This T cell receptor (beta chain) emerged from a study of human T cells and chemical hapten exposure. This clonotype has a count of ten or more. The CDR3 runs to 13 residues. Germline values: CDR1 SGHKS, CDR2 YYEKEE (reference sequence). V was shortened by 4 bases and J by 7 bases, with 15 bases between the two germline ends. The sample's time point: healthy volunteer bleed at 6 weeks. Whole blood that had not been fractionated was the source of extracted total RNA. TCRdb fed the RACE reads into MiXCR, producing one record per CDR3 protein. There are approximately 81,000 distinct CDR3 sequences in the sample; about 8.7% occur only once, and roughly 1.5% lies in the top ten.

The chain is built from TRBV5-5 and TRBJ2-7; a weak D match, TRBD1 (6 bases). The sequence was obtained from a male donor in good health. Some clones in this sample may be carry-over from other donors' samples. The specimen was whole blood. The CDR3 loop reads CASSPTPRGEQYF. The CDR3 coding sequence is TGTGCCAGCAGCCCGACTCCGAGGGGGGAGCAGTACTTC.